This record concerns one TCR beta chain sequence. Its antigen is not identified. These data originate in a study of lymphopenia after photon versus proton radiotherapy. Sequenced by immunoSEQ multiplex PCR; TCRdb stores in-frame clones only, minus some. This sample carries roughly 65,000 clones, under 95% of them seen once, and the ten largest clones take approximately 2.9%. Study results and caveats: A bigger post-nadir fall in TCR diversity correlated inversely with survival time in deceased patients. Better survival with proton therapy was suggested as possible, not demonstrated. After lymphocyte nadir, photon-treated repertoires showed oligoclonal expansion, especially CD8+ Temra. Under photons, naive T cells and diversity fell while effector/memory populations rose.

The CDR3 contains 13 residues. CDR1 is MGHDK and CDR2 is SYGVNS in the germline V gene. Trimming took off 6 bases at V and 6 bases at J, with 13 bases between the two ends. The chain combines TRBV25-1 with TRBJ2-3; the D call may be TRBD1 or TRBD2 (5 bases each). The starting material was peripheral blood, obtained from a patient treated with photon-based radiotherapy. The source is a woman in her seventies with pancreatic cancer. CDR3 loop: CASRGPVVDTQYF. The CDR3 DNA is TGTGCCAGCAGGGGACCGGTTGTCGATACGCAGTATTTT.